This is a list of T cell receptor beta chains from one sample in a study of cytomegalovirus exposure and HLA in healthy donors. The protocol was immunoSEQ multiplex PCR, while the TCRdb copy is restricted to in-frame clones and leaves out a portion. Of approximately 200,000 clones in the sample, about 90% were seen once. The sequenced material came from PBMCs. All receptors derive from a woman aged 18 to 35 in good health and CMV-seronegative. Both conserved end residues are part of each CDR3. The order of the fields is D gene, V gene, J gene, clone size, CDR3 DNA, CDR3 protein. The D gene is left open where the match is weak. Size is stated for part of the rows, as once, few or many counts, or as a class when the clone is expanded.

>TRBD2|TRBV4-1|TRBJ2-7|.
TGCGCCAGCAGCCTCGGACTAGCGGGAGTCTCCTACGAGCAGTACTTC
CASSLGLAGVSYEQYF
>TRBD1|TRBV5-6|TRBJ2-7|.
TGTGCCAGCAGCCCCGGGACAGGATCCTACGAGCAGTACTTC
CASSPGTGSYEQYF
>.|TRBV14|TRBJ2-1|.
TGTGCCAGCAGCCAACTCTTCCCAGAGGAGGCGTCCAATGAGCAGTTCTTC
CASSQLFPEEASNEQFF
>.|TRBV29-1|TRBJ2-7|.
TGCAGCGTAGTCTCGGGAGACTCTTTATACGAGCAGTACTTC
CSVVSGDSLYEQYF
>TRBD1|TRBV27|TRBJ1-4|.
TGTGCCAGCAGGAGGACAGGGAGGCAAGGAGAAAAACTGTTTTTT
CASRRTGRQGEKLFF
>.|TRBV4-3|TRBJ2-5|once
TGCGCCAGCAGCCAAGATTTCAGGGCAGAACAAGAGACCCAGTACTTC
CASSQDFRAEQETQYF
>.|TRBV6-7|TRBJ1-4|.
TGTGCCAGCAGCCTCAGGGACAAGCAACCGATCCGGGGTGAAAAACTGTTTTTT
CASSLRDKQPIRGEKLFF
>TRBD1|TRBV30|TRBJ1-1|few
TGTGCCTGGAGTCCGGACAGGGGCTCTGAAGCTTTCTTT
CAWSPDRGSEAFF
>.|TRBV27|TRBJ2-7|.
TGTGCCAGCAGTTTATCCGCTAGACCCTACGAGCAGTACTTC
CASSLSARPYEQYF
>TRBD2|TRBV4-1|TRBJ2-1|once
TGCGCCAGCAGCCAAGGGGGACTAGCGTCCTACAATGAGCAGTTCTTC
CASSQGGLASYNEQFF
>TRBD2|TRBV28|TRBJ2-7|.
TGTGCCAGCAGTTTATTTGGGCGGGAGCTGCATTCAGAGCAGTACTTC
CASSLFGRELHSEQYF
>TRBD1|TRBV27|TRBJ2-7|.
TGTGCCAGCAGTTGGATACAGGGGGCGGTTTACGAGCAGTACTTC
CASSWIQGAVYEQYF
>TRBD2|TRBV4-1|TRBJ2-1|.
TGCGCCAGCAGCCAAGATGCGCGGACTAGTCAGTTCTTC
CASSQDARTSQFF
>TRBD2|TRBV5-6|TRBJ2-7|once
TGTGCCAGCAGCTTGGGCGGGAGTCCCTACGAGCAGTACTTC
CASSLGGSPYEQYF
>TRBD1|TRBV11-1|TRBJ2-1|.
TGTGCCAGCAGCTCGCCGACAGGGCTACTTGAGTACAATGAGCAGTTCTTC
CASSSPTGLLEYNEQFF
>.|TRBV7-9|TRBJ2-5|.
TGTGCCAGCAGCTTTAGAGGAGAGACCCAGTACTTC
CASSFRGETQYF
>TRBD2|TRBV9|TRBJ2-3|.
TGTGCCAGCAGCGTAGCACTAGCGGGAGCCAAAGATACGCAGTATTTT
CASSVALAGAKDTQYF
>TRBD1|TRBV7-2|TRBJ2-7|.
TGTGCCAGCAGATTAACCGGGACAGGGGGCCACGAGCAGTACTTC
CASRLTGTGGHEQYF
>TRBD1|TRBV28|TRBJ1-4|.
TGTGCCAGCAGTTTAACGGACAGGGGTAGTGAAAAACTGTTTTTT
CASSLTDRGSEKLFF
>.|TRBV7-9|TRBJ2-1|.
TGTGCCAGCACCAGCGAGGGCAGAGAGCAGTTCTTC
CASTSEGREQFF
>TRBD1|TRBV28|TRBJ1-2|.
TGTGCCAGCAGTTTACATGGGACAGGGGAGTATGGCTACACCTTC
CASSLHGTGEYGYTF
>.|TRBV7-3|TRBJ2-7|.
TGTGCCAGCAGCTTAAAAACAGGGAACTACGAGCAGTACTTC
CASSLKTGNYEQYF
>.|TRBV15|TRBJ2-6|.
TGTGCCACCAGCACGGGCTCTGGGGCCAACGTCCTGACTTTC
CATSTGSGANVLTF
>TRBD1|TRBV27|TRBJ1-2|few
TGTGCCAGCAGCCTGGGACAGGGGGCCTCTGGCTACACCTTC
CASSLGQGASGYTF
>.|TRBV27|TRBJ1-1|.
TGTGCCAGCAGCGGAATCTCGACAGCTTCGAACACTGAAGCTTTCTTT
CASSGISTASNTEAFF
>.|TRBV9|TRBJ2-1|few
TGTGCCAGCAGCGTAGCTAGCGACCCGTACAATGAGCAGTTCTTC
CASSVASDPYNEQFF
>.|TRBV14|TRBJ2-1|.
TGTGCCAGCAGCCAAGAACCTTTGTGGGAGGCCTTCGGTGAGCAGTTCTTC
CASSQEPLWEAFGEQFF
>.|TRBV10-3|TRBJ1-5|.
TGTGCCATCAGTGAAACCCCAGGGGTCGGGCAGCCCCAGCATTTT
CAISETPGVGQPQHF
>.|TRBV11-2|TRBJ2-1|.
TGTGCCAGCAGCTTAGACAGGATTGAGCAGTTCTTC
CASSLDRIEQFF
>.|TRBV7-2|TRBJ2-7|few
TGTGCCAGCAGCTTAGTCAACGAGCAGTACTTC
CASSLVNEQYF
>.|TRBV10-3|TRBJ2-5|.
TGTGCCATCGCGGGGCCCGAACGGGAGACCCAGTACTTC
CAIAGPERETQYF
>.|TRBV2|TRBJ2-1|once
TGTGCCAGCAGTGAGGACAGCCTCAATGAGCAGTTCTTC
CASSEDSLNEQFF
>.|TRBV11-3|TRBJ2-1|.
TGTGCCAGCGCAAACAGTTTAGAGAACTACAATGAGCAGTTCTTC
CASANSLENYNEQFF
>.|TRBV28|TRBJ1-2|.
TGTGCCAGCAGTTTACGGGGGAAAGGCTACACCTTC
CASSLRGKGYTF
>.|TRBV6-5|TRBJ1-4|.
TGTGCCAGCAGGGCACATCCAACTAATGAAAAACTGTTTTTT
CASRAHPTNEKLFF
>.|TRBV19|TRBJ1-5|.
TGTGCCAGTAGTATTACCAGGAATAGCAATCAGCCCCAGCATTTT
CASSITRNSNQPQHF
>TRBD2|TRBV5-1|TRBJ2-5|.
TGCGCCAGCAGTATAGCGGGTCAAGAGACCCAGTACTTC
CASSIAGQETQYF
>TRBD2|TRBV19|TRBJ2-7|.
TGTGCCAGTAGTATCGCTAGCGGGGGATCCTACGAGCAGTACTTC
CASSIASGGSYEQYF
>.|TRBV27|TRBJ2-2|.
TGTGCCAGCAGTTCCGCTCCACTAGAGTCCGGGGAGCTGTTTTTT
CASSSAPLESGELFF
>.|TRBV6-5|TRBJ2-1|.
TGTGCCAGCAGTTTCAGGGGTGAGCAGTTCTTC
CASSFRGEQFF
>.|TRBV5-6|TRBJ2-5|.
TGTGCCAGCAGCTTGCAAACTTACAGGGCAGAGACCCAGTACTTC
CASSLQTYRAETQYF
>TRBD1|TRBV30|TRBJ1-2|once
TGTGCCTGGAGTGCCTGGCAGGGGGCAAATGGCTACACCTTC
CAWSAWQGANGYTF
>TRBD2|TRBV9|TRBJ2-3|.
TGTGCCAGCAGCACGGGTGGACTAGCTATGACAGATACGCAGTATTTT
CASSTGGLAMTDTQYF
>TRBD1|TRBV19|TRBJ2-5|.
TGTGCCAGTAGTGCCCTCGGGACAGCGTACTTC
CASSALGTAYF
>TRBD1|TRBV27|TRBJ1-2|.
TGTGCCAGCAGTCTCCGGACAGGGCCCGTTAACTATGGCTACACCTTC
CASSLRTGPVNYGYTF
>.|TRBV6-1|TRBJ1-4|.
TGTGCCAGCAGTGTGGGGCCCGATAATGAAAAACTGTTTTTT
CASSVGPDNEKLFF
>.|TRBV9|TRBJ2-3|.
TGTGCCAGCAGCGCTAGTATTGGAACAGATACGCAGTATTTT
CASSASIGTDTQYF
>.|TRBV6-5|TRBJ1-3|.
TGTGCCAGCAGTTATTCGGGGGTAACCTCTGGAAACACCATATATTTT
CASSYSGVTSGNTIYF
>.|TRBV7-9|TRBJ2-1|.
TGTGCCAGCAGCTCGATCAATGGCCCGGGTGAGCAGTTCTTC
CASSSINGPGEQFF
>TRBD2|TRBV7-3|TRBJ2-1|.
TGTGCCAGCAGCTTAGGACTAGCGGCTCACAATGAGCAGTTCTTC
CASSLGLAAHNEQFF
>.|TRBV5-1|TRBJ2-1|.
TGCGCCAGCAGCAGAGTTACCGGGACTGGGAGCTCCTACAATGAGCAGTTCTTC
CASSRVTGTGSSYNEQFF
>.|TRBV7-2|TRBJ2-5|.
TGTGCCAGCAGCACCAGGGGAATTGGACAAGAGACCCAGTACTTC
CASSTRGIGQETQYF
>TRBD1|TRBV6-6|TRBJ2-3|.
TGTGCCAGCGGGACAGTGAGCCTTTTT
CASGTVSLF
>TRBD2|TRBV4-3|TRBJ2-3|once
TGCGCCAGCAGCCAAGATAGCGGGAGCAGGGCAGATACGCAGTATTTT
CASSQDSGSRADTQYF
>TRBD1|TRBV4-2|TRBJ2-3|.
TGTGCCAGCAGCCAAGACTTTTGGGGGACAGGGTCCACAGATACGCAGTATTTT
CASSQDFWGTGSTDTQYF